This T cell receptor (beta chain) was identified during a study of cytomegalovirus exposure and HLA in healthy donors. In germline, CDR1 is SGDLS, CDR2 YYNGEE. This CDR3 is 13 amino acids long. With V trimmed by 3 bases and J by 3 bases, 1 base remained unmatched. The primer mix had 60 Vbeta and 13 Jbeta primers. Sequencing was performed with immunoSEQ multiplex PCR; in TCRdb, only in-frame clones are kept and a portion is missing. The table lists around 120,000 clones, 60% to 75% of them singletons, with around 9.9% in the top ten. Note on this clone: Its antigen is still unknown.

Whole-study results and caveats: Using a false discovery rate of 0.05, a later analysis showed that approximately 17,000 TCR beta sequences were associated with HLA alleles. Further analysis, carried out later, found HLA-associated TCR beta chains more clonally expanded than equally common other chains.

This clonotype was sampled from a man aged 35 to 55 in good health and CMV-seropositive. Sequencing was done on a sample of PBMCs. The V call is TRBV9, the J call TRBJ2-3, with TRBD1 identical over 7 bases. CDR3: CASSEQGTDTQYF. The CDR3, as DNA: TGTGCCAGCAGCGAACAGGGGACAGATACGCAGTATTTT.